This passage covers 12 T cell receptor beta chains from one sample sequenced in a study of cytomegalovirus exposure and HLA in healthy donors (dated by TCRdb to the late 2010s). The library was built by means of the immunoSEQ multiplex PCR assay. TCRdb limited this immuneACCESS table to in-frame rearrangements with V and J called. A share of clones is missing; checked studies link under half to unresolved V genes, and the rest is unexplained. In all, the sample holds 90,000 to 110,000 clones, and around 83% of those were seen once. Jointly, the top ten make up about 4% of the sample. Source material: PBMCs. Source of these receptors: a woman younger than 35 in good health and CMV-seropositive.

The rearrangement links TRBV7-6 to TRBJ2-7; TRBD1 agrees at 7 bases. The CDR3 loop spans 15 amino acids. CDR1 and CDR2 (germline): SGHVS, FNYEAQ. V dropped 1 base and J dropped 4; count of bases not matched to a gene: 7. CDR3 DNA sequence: TGTGCCAGCAGCTTAGGTGGACAGGACTTATACGAGCAGTACTTC. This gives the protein CASSLGGQDLYEQYF.

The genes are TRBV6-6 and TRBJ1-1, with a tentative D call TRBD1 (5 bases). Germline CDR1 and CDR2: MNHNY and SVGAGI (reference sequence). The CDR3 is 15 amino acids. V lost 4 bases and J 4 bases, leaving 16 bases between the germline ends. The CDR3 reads CASSFSQGASTEAFF. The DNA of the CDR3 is TGTGCCAGCAGTTTCAGTCAAGGGGCGAGCACTGAAGCTTTCTTT.

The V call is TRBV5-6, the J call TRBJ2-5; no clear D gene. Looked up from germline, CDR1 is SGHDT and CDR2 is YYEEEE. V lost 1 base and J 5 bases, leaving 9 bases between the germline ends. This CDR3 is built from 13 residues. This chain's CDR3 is CASSLPSSETQYF. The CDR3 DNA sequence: TGTGCCAGCAGCTTGCCCTCTTCCGAGACCCAGTACTTC.

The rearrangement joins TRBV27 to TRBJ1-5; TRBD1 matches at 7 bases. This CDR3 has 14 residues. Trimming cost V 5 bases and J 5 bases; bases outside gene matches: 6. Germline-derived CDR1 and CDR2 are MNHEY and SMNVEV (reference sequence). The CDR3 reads CASSQTGSYQPQHF. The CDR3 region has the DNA TGTGCCAGCAGTCAGACAGGGTCGTATCAGCCCCAGCATTTT.

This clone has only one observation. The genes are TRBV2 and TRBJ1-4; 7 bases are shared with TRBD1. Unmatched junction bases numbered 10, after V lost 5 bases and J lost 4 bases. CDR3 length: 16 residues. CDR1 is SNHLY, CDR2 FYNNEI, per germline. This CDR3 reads CASSTWDSSLNEKLFF. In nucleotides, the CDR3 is TGTGCCAGCAGTACTTGGGACAGCAGCCTTAATGAAAAACTGTTTTTT.

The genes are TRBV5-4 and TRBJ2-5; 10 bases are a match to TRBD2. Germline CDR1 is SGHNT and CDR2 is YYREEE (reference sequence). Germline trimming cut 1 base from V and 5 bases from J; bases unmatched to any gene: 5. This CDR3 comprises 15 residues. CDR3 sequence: CASSLSGRVQETQYF. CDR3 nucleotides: TGTGCCAGCAGCTTGAGCGGGAGGGTACAGGAGACCCAGTACTTC.

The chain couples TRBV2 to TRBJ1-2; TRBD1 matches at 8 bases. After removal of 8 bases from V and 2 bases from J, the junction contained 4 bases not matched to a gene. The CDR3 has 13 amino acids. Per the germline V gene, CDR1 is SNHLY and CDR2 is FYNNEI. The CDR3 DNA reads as TGTGCCAGCTCGGGACAGGAAAACTATGGCTACACCTTC. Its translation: CASSGQENYGYTF. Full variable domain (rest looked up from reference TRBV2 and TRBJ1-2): EPEVTQTPSHQVTQMGQEVILRCVPISNHLYFYWYRQILGQKVEFLVSFYNNEISEKSEIFDDQFSVERPDGSNFTLKIRSTKLEDSAMYFCASSGQENYGYTFGSGTRLTVV.

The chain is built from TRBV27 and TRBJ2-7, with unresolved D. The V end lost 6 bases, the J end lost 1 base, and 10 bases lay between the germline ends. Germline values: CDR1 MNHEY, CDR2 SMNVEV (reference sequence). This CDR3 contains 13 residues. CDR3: CASRNRVSYEQYF. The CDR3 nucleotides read TGTGCCAGCAGGAACCGGGTGTCCTACGAGCAGTACTTC.

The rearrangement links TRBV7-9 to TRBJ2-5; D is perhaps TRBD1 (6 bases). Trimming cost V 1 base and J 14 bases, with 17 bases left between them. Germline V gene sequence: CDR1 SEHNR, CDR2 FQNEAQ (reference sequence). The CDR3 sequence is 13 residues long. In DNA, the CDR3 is TGTGCCAGCAGCTTAGAATATGGAACAGGGCCTTACTTC. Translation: CASSLEYGTGPYF.

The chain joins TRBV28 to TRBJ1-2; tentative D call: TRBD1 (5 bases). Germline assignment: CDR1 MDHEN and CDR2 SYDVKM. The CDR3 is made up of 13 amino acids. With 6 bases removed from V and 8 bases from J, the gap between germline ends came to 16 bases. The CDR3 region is CASRDPGLRGYTF. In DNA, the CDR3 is TGTGCCAGCAGGGACCCGGGACTCCGAGGCTACACCTTC.

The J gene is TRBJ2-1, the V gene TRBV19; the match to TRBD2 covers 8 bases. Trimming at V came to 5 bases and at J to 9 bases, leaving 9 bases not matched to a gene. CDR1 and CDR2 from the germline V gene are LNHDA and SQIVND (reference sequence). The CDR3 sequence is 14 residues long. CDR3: CASSFGRVVGEQFF. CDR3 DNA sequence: TGTGCCAGTAGTTTCGGGAGGGTTGTCGGTGAGCAGTTCTTC.

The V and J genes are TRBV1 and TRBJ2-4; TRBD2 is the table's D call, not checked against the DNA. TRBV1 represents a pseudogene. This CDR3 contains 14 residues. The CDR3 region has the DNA TGCACCAGCAGCCAAGGACTAGCGAGAAACATTCAGTACTTC. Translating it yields CTSSQGLARNIQYF.